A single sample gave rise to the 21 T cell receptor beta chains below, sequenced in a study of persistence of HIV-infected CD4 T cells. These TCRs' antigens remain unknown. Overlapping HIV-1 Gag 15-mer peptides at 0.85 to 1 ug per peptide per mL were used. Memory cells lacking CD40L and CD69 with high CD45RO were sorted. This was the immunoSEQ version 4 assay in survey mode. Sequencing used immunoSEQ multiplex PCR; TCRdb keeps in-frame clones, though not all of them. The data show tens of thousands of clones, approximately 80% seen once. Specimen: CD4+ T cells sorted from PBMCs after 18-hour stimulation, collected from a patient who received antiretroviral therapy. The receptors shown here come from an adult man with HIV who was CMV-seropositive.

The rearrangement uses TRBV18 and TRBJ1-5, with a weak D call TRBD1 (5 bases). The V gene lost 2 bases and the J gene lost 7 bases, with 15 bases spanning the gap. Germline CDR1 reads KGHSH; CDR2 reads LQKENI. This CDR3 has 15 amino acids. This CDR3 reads CASSPSGGFNQPQHF. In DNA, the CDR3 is TGTGCCAGCTCACCATCGGGGGGGTTCAACCAGCCCCAGCATTTT.

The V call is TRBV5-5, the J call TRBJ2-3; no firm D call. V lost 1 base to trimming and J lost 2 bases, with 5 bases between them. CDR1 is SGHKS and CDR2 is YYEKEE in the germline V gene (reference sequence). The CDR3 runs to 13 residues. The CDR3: CASSLPLTDTQYF. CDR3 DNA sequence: TGTGCCAGCAGCTTGCCTCTCACAGATACGCAGTATTTT.

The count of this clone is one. Written as DNA, the CDR3 is TGCAGTGCCATGTTCGAGGAGACCCAGTACTTC. This sequence encodes CSAMFEETQYF. The chain joins TRBV20-1 to TRBJ2-5; unclear D gene. Looked up from germline, CDR1 is DFQATT and CDR2 is SNEGSKA (reference sequence). This CDR3 has 11 residues. The germline V and J ends were trimmed by 6 bases and 5 bases, with 10 bases remaining between them.

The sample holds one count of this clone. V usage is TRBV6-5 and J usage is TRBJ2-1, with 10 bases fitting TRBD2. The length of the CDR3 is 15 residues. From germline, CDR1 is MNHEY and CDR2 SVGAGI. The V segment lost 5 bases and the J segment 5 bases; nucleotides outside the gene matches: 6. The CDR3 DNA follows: TGTGCCAGCAGTCCCGGACTAGCGGCACACAATGAGCAGTTCTTC. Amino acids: CASSPGLAAHNEQFF.

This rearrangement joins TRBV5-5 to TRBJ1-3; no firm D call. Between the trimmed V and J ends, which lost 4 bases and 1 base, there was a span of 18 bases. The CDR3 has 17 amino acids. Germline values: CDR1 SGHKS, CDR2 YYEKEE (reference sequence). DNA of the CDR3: TGTGCCAGCAGCGGGGAGGTCTGGGGAGGATCTGGAAACACCATATATTTT. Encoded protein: CASSGEVWGGSGNTIYF.

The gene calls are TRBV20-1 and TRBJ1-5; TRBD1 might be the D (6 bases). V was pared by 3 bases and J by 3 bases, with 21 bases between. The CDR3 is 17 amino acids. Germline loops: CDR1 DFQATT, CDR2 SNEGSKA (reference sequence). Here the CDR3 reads CSASTSSRGEFNQPQHF. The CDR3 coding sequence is TGCAGTGCTAGTACCTCCAGTAGGGGGGAATTCAATCAGCCCCAGCATTTT.

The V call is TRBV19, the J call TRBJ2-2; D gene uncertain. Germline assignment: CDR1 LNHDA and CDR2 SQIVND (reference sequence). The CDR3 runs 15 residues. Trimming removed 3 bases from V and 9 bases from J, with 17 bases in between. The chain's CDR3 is CASSIEAHENRELFF. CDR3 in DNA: TGTGCCAGTAGTATCGAGGCCCACGAGAACCGGGAGCTGTTTTTT. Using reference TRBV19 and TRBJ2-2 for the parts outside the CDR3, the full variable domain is DGGITQSPKYLFRKEGQNVTLSCEQNLNHDAMYWYRQDPGQGLRLIYYSQIVNDFQKGDIAEGYSVSREKKESFPLTVTSAQKNPTAFYLCASSIEAHENRELFFGEGSRLTVL.

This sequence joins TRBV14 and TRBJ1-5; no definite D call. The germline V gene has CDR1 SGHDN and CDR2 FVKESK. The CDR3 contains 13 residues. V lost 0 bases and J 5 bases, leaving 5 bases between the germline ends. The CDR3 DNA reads TGTGCCAGCAGCCAAGATGGGGATCAGCCCCAGCATTTT. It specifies CASSQDGDQPQHF.

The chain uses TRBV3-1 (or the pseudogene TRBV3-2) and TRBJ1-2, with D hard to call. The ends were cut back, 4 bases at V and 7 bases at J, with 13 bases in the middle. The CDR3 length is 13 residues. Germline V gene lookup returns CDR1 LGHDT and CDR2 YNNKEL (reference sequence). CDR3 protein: CASSRGEVAGYTF. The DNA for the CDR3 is TGTGCCAGCAGCCGCGGGGAGGTAGCTGGCTACACCTTC.

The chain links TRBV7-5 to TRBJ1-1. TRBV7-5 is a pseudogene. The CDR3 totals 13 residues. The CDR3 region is CARLSSWDTEAFF. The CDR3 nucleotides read TGTGCCAGATTATCCTCATGGGACACTGAAGCTTTCTTT.

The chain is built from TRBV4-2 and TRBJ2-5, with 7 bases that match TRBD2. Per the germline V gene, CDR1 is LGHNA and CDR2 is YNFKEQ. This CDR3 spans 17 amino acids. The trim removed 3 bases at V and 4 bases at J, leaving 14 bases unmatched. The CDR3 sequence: CASSQDRRQLAGETQYF. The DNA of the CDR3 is TGTGCCAGCAGCCAGGACCGACGGCAGTTAGCGGGAGAGACCCAGTACTTC.

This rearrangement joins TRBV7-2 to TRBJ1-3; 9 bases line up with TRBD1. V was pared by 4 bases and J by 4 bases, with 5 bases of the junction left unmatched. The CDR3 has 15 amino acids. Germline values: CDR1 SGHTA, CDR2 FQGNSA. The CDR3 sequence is CASSSGGTGGNTIYF. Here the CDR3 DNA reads TGTGCCAGCAGCTCGGGGGGGACAGGGGGAAACACCATATATTTT. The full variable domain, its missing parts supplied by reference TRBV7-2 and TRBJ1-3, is GAGVSQSPSNKVTEKGKDVELRCDPISGHTALYWYRQSLGQGLEFLIYFQGNSAPDKSGLPSDRFSAERTGGSVSTLTIQRTQQEDSAVYLCASSSGGTGGNTIYFGEGSWLTVV.

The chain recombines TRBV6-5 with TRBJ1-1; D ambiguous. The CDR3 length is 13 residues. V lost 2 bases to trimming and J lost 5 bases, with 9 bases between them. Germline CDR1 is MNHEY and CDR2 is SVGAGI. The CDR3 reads CASSYREGTEAFF. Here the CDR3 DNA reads TGTGCCAGCAGTTACAGGGAAGGGACTGAAGCTTTCTTT.

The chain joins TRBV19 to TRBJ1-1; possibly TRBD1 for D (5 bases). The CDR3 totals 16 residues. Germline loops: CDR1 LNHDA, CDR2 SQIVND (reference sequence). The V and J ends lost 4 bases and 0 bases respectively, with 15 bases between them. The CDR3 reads CASSNLTTVMNTEAFF. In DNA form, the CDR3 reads TGTGCCAGTAGTAACTTGACGACAGTGATGAACACTGAAGCTTTCTTT.

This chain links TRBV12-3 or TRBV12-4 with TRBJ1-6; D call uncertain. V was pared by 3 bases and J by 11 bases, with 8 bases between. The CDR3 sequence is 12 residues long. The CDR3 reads CASSFLIPPLHF. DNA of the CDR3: TGTGCCAGCAGTTTCCTTATACCACCCCTCCACTTT.

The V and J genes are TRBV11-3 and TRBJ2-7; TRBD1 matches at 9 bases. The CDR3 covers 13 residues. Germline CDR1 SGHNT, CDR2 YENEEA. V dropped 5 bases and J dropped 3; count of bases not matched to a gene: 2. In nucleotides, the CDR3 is TGTGCCAGCAGCGCGACAGGGGGCTACGAGCAGTACTTC. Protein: CASSATGGYEQYF.

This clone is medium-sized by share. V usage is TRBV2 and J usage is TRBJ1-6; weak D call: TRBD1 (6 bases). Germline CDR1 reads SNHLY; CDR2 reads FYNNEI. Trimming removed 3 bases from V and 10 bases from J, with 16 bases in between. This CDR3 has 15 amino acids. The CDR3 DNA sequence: TGTGCCAGCAGTGATGGCCAGGGGAGGAAATCACCCCTCCACTTT. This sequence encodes CASSDGQGRKSPLHF.

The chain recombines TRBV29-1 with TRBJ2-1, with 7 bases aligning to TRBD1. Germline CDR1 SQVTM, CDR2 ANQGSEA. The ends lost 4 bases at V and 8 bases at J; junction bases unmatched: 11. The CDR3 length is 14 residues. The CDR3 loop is CSVAGTADSDEQFF. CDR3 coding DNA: TGCAGCGTTGCCGGGACAGCGGACTCCGATGAGCAGTTCTTC.

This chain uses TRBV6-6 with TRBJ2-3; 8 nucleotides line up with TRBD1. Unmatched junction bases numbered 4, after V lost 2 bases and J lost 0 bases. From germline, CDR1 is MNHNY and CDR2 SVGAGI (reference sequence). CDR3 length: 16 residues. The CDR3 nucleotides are TGTGCCAGCAGTTACCCCCGGACAGGGAGCACAGATACGCAGTATTTT. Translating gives CASSYPRTGSTDTQYF.

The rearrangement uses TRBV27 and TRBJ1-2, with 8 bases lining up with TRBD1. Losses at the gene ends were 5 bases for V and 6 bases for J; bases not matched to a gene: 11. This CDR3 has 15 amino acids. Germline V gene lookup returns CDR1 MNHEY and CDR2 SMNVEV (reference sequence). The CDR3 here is CASSPGQGVKNGYTF. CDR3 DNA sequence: TGTGCCAGCAGTCCCGGACAGGGCGTGAAGAATGGCTACACCTTC.

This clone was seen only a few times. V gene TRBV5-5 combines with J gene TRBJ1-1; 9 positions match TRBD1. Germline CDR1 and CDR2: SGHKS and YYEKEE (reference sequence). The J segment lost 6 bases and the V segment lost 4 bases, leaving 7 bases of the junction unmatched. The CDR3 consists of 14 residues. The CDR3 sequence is CASSPRTGEAEAFF. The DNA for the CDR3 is TGTGCCAGCAGCCCCCGGACAGGGGAGGCTGAAGCTTTCTTT.